A selection of T cell receptor beta chains follows, all from one sample in a study of a mutant IDH1 vaccine in newly diagnosed glioma. What these receptors recognize is not known. Sequencing was performed with immunoSEQ multiplex PCR; in TCRdb, only in-frame clones are kept and a portion is missing. Of around 60,000 clones listed, 80% to 85% are singletons. Here the sequenced sample was PBMCs, taken from a glioma patient whose treatment included an IDH1 peptide vaccine. These receptors all stem from a man between 25 and 39 years old with glioma. The CDR3 runs from the conserved cysteine through the conserved F or W. Fields, in order: clone size, J gene, V gene, D gene, CDR3 protein, CDR3 DNA. A D gene is named only where the DNA matches it firmly. The size entry is marked missing in some rows and otherwise reads once, few, many or a size class.

once	TRBJ2-3	TRBV2	-	CASQRADSTDTQYF	TGTGCCAGCCAGAGGGCGGATAGCACAGATACGCAGTATTTT
-	TRBJ2-7	TRBV19	TRBD1	CASSIASYLQGTYEQYF	TGTGCCAGTAGTATAGCTAGTTATTTACAGGGGACCTACGAGCAGTACTTC
-	TRBJ2-7	TRBV13	TRBD2	CASSTRTSGSHEQYF	TGTGCCAGCAGCACCCGGACTAGCGGGTCCCACGAGCAGTACTTC
-	TRBJ2-7	TRBV9	-	CASSSRGGTPVGEQYF	TGTGCCAGCAGCTCCAGGGGGGGGACACCCGTTGGCGAGCAGTACTTC
-	TRBJ2-1	TRBV7-8	-	CASSFGESSYNEQFF	TGTGCCAGCAGCTTCGGGGAAAGCTCCTACAATGAGCAGTTCTTC
-	TRBJ2-6	TRBV19	-	CASSITGSSGANVLTF	TGTGCCAGTAGTATCACAGGGAGCTCTGGGGCCAACGTCCTGACTTTC
few	TRBJ1-1	TRBV20-1	-	CSARGNTEAFF	TGCAGTGCTAGAGGGAACACTGAAGCTTTCTTT
-	TRBJ1-1	TRBV6-5	-	CASSYDSRENTEAFF	TGTGCCAGCAGTTACGACTCCAGGGAGAACACTGAAGCTTTCTTT
-	TRBJ1-5	TRBV19	-	CASSIGGGSNQPQHF	TGTGCCAGTAGTATAGGGGGGGGATCCAATCAGCCCCAGCATTTT
-	TRBJ1-1	TRBV6-1	-	CAINGGLKNTEAFF	TGTGCCATCAACGGGGGCTTGAAGAACACTGAAGCTTTCTTT
-	TRBJ2-7	TRBV7-9	-	CASSLGGNYEQYF	TGTGCCAGCAGCTTAGGAGGTAACTACGAGCAGTACTTC
-	TRBJ1-2	TRBV7-9	-	CASSLRLGGGGGYTF	TGTGCCAGCAGCTTAAGGCTGGGTGGGGGAGGCGGCTACACCTTC
-	TRBJ2-3	TRBV7-9	TRBD2	CASSWGLAGGRRTDTQYF	TGTGCCAGCAGCTGGGGACTAGCGGGGGGGCGACGCACAGATACGCAGTATTTT
few	TRBJ1-5	TRBV7-9	-	CASSLGPTDYHLPQHF	TGTGCCAGCAGCCTAGGCCCGACAGACTACCATCTGCCCCAGCATTTT
-	TRBJ1-6	TRBV2	-	CASSGGAPLHF	TGTGCCAGCAGCGGAGGGGCACCCCTCCACTTT
-	TRBJ1-6	TRBV5-1	TRBD1	CASSLGDRGSPLHF	TGCGCCAGCAGCTTGGGGGACAGGGGTTCACCCCTCCACTTT